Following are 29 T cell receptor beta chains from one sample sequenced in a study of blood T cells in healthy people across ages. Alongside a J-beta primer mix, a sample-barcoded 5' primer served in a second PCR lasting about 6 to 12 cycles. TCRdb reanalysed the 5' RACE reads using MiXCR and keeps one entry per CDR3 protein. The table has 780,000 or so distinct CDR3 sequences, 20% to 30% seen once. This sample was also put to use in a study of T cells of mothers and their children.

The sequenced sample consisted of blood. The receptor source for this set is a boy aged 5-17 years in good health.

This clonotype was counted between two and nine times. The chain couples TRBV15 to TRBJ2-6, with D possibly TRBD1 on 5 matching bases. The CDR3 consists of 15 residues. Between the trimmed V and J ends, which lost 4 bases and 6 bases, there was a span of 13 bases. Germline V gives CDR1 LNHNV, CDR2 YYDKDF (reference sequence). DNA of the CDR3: TGTGCCACCAGCATCAGGCAGGGCCAGGCCAACGTCCTGACTTTC. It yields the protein CATSIRQGQANVLTF. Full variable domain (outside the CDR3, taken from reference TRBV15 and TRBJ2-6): DAMVIQNPRYQVTQFGKPVTLSCSQTLNHNVMYWYQQKSSQAPKLLFHYYDKDFNNEADTPDNFQSRRPNTSFCFLDIRSPGLGDTAMYLCATSIRQGQANVLTFGAGSRLTVL.

This CDR3 is CASSLGGTSSPSAEQYF. CDR3 DNA sequence: TGCGCCAGCAGCCTGGGGGGGACTTCCTCCCCATCGGCCGAGCAGTACTTC. The chain uses TRBV5-1 and TRBJ2-7, with 7 bases aligning to TRBD2. The CDR3 has 17 amino acids. With 4 bases clipped from V and 6 bases from J, the junction kept 19 bases outside the gene matches. Germline V CDR1 and CDR2: SGHRS, YFSETQ. Full variable domain (missing parts from reference TRBV5-1 and TRBJ2-7): KAGVTQTPRYLIKTRGQQVTLSCSPISGHRSVSWYQQTPGQGLQFLFEYFSETQRNKGNFPGRFSGRQFSNSRSEMNVSTLELGDSALYLCASSLGGTSSPSAEQYFGPGTRLTVT.

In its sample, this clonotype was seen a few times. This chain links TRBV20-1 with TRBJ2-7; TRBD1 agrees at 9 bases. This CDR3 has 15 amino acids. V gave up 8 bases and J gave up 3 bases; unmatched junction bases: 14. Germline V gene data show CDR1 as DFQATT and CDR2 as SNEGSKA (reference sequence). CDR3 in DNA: TGCAGTTCCTTGGCGGGACAGGGTTTCGGCTACGAGCAGTACTTC. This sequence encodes CSSLAGQGFGYEQYF.

The CDR3 sequence is CASSKKKDGANYGYTF. The CDR3 bases are TGTGCCAGCAGCAAAAAAAAAGACGGAGCTAACTATGGCTACACCTTC. V gene TRBV21-1 combines with J gene TRBJ1-2. TRBV21-1 is given as a pseudogene. CDR3 length: 16 residues.

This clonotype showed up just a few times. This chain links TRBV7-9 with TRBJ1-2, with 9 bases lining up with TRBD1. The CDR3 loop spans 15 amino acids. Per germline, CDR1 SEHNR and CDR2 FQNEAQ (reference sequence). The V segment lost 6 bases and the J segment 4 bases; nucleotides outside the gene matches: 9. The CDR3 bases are TGTGCCAGCAGTTCCGTGGACAGGGGCGGCTATGGCTACACCTTC. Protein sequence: CASSSVDRGGYGYTF.

This CDR3 reads CASSIRQGRTYEQYF. The CDR3 DNA reads as TGTGCCAGCAGTATACGACAGGGTAGGACCTACGAGCAGTACTTC. This chain links TRBV12-3 or TRBV12-4 with TRBJ2-7, with 7 positions matching TRBD1. CDR3 length: 15 residues. J gave up 2 bases and V 5 bases, and 9 bases lay outside the gene matches.

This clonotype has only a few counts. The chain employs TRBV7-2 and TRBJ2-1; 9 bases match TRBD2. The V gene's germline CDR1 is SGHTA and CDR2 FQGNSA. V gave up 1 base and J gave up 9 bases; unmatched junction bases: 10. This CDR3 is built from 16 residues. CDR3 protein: CASSLGVGAGGSEQFF. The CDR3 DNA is TGTGCCAGCAGCTTAGGGGTGGGAGCGGGAGGTAGTGAGCAGTTCTTC.

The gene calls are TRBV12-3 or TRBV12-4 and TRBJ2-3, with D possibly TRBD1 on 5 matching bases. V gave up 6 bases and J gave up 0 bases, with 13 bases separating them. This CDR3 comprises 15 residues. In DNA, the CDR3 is TGTGCCAGCAGATCCCAGGGCGCTAGCACAGATACGCAGTATTTT. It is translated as CASRSQGASTDTQYF.

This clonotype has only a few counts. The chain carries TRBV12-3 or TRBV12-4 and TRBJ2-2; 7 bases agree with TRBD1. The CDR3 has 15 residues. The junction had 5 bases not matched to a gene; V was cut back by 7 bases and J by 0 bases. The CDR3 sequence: CASTGDSANTGELFF. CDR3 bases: TGTGCCAGCACCGGGGACAGTGCGAACACCGGGGAGCTGTTTTTT.

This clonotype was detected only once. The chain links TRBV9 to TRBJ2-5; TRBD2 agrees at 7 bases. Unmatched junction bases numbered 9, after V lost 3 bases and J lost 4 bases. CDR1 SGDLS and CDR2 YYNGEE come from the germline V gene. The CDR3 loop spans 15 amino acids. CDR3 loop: CASSGEGSMRETQYF. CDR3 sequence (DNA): TGTGCCAGCAGCGGGGAGGGGTCGATGAGAGAGACCCAGTACTTC.

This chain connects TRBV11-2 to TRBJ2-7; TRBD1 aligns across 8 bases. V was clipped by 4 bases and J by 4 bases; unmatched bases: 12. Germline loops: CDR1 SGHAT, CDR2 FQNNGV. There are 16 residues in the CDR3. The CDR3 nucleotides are TGTGCCAGCAGCTCCTTCGGACAGGGTGGTACGTACGAGCAGTACTTC. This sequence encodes CASSSFGQGGTYEQYF.

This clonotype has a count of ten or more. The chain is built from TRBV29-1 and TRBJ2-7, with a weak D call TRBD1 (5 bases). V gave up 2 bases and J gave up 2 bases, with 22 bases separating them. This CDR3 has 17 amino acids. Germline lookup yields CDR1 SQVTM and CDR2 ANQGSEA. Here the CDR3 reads CSVELVGQSETPYEQYF. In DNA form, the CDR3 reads TGCAGCGTTGAATTGGTAGGACAATCAGAAACTCCCTACGAGCAGTACTTC.

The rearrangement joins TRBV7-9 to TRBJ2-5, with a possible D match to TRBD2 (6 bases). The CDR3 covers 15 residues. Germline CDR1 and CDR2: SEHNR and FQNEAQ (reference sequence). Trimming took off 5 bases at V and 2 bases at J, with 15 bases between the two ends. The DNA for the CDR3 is TGTGCCAGCAGCCGACTAGTTTTAGGACAAGAGACCCAGTACTTC. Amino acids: CASSRLVLGQETQYF.

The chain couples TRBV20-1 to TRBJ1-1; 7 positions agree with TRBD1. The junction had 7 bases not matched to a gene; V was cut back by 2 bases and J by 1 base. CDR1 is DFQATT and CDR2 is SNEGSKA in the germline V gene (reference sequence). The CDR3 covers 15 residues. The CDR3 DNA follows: TGCAGTGCTAGATCCCCCAGGGGGTCGAACACTGAAGCTTTCTTT. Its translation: CSARSPRGSNTEAFF.

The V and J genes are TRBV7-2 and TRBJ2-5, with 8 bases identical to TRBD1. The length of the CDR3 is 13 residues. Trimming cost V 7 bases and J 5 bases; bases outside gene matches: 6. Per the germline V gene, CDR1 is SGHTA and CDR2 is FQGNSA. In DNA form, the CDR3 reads TGTGCCAGCATCCCGACAGGGGTCGAGACCCAGTACTTC. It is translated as CASIPTGVETQYF.

The CDR3 loop reads CASSFYSGSSYEQYF. In DNA form, the CDR3 reads TGCGCCAGCAGCTTTTATAGCGGGAGCTCCTACGAGCAGTACTTC. J is TRBJ2-7 and V is TRBV4-3, with 9 bases identical to TRBD2. Germline V gives CDR1 LGHNA, CDR2 YSLEER. CDR3 length: 15 amino acids. Unmatched junction bases numbered 5, after V lost 5 bases and J lost 0 bases.

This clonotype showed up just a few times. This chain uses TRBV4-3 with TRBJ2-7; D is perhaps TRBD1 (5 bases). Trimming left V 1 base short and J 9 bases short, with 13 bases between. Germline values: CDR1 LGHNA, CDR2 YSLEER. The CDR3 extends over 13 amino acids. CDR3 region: CASSQGWGERQYF. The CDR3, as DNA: TGCGCCAGCAGCCAAGGTTGGGGCGAGCGGCAGTACTTC.

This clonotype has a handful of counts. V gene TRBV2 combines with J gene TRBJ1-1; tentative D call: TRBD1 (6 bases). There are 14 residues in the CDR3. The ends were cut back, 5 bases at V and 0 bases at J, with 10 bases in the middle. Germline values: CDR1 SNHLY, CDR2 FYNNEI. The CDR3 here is CASSQDRMNTEAFF. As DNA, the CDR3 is TGTGCCAGCAGTCAAGACAGGATGAACACTGAAGCTTTCTTT.

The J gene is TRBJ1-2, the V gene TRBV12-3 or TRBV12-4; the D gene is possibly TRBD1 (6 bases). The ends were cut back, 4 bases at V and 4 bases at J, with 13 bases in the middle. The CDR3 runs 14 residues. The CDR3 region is CASSSTGHSYGYTF. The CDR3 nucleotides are TGTGCCAGCAGTTCTACGGGACACAGCTATGGCTACACCTTC.

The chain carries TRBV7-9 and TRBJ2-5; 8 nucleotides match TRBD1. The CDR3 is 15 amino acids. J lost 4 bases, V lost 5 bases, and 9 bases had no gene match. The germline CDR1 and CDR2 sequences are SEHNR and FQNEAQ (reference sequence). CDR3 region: CASSTGGQGAETQYF. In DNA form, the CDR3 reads TGTGCCAGCAGCACCGGCGGACAGGGCGCAGAGACCCAGTACTTC.

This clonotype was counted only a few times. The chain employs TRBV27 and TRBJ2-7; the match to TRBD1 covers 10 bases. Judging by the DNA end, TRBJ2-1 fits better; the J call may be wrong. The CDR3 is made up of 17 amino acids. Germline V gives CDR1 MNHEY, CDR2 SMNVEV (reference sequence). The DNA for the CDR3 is TGTGCCAGCAGTGGAGGACAGGGGGACCCCAGATACAATGAGCAGTTCTTC. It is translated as CASSGGQGDPRYNEQFF.

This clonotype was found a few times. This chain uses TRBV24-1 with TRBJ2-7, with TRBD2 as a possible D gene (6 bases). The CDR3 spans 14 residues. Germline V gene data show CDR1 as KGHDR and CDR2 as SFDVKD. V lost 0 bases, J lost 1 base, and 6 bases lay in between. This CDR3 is CATSDLAGSYEQYF. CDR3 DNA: TGTGCCACCAGTGATTTGGCGGGGTCCTACGAGCAGTACTTC.

This CDR3 reads CASSLVGLAGAEQYF. CDR3 bases: TGTGCCAGCAGCTTAGTGGGGCTAGCGGGAGCCGAGCAGTACTTC. The rearrangement links TRBV7-6 to TRBJ2-7; TRBD2 matches at 10 bases. The trim removed 1 base at V and 6 bases at J, leaving 6 bases unmatched. Germline V gene data show CDR1 as SGHVS and CDR2 as FNYEAQ. The CDR3 runs to 15 residues.

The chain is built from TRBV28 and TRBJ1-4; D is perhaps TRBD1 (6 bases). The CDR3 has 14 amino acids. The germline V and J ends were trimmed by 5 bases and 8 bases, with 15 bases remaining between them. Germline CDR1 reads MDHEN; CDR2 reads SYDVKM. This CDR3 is CASSPRDTTEKLFF. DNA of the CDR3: TGTGCCAGCAGTCCCCGGGACACTACAGAAAAACTGTTTTTT.

The DNA for the CDR3 is TGCAGTGCTAGCGGGGCGATAAACAATGAGCAGTTCTTC. Amino acids: CSASGAINNEQFF. The V call is TRBV20-1, the J call TRBJ2-1; D assignment may be TRBD1 or TRBD2 (5 bases each). The germline V gene encodes CDR1 DFQATT and CDR2 SNEGSKA (reference sequence). Trimming left V 3 bases short and J 5 bases short, with 11 bases between. The CDR3 totals 13 residues.

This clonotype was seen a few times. The CDR3 protein is CSAGGLYISYEQYF. For the CDR3, the DNA is TGCAGTGCGGGGGGCCTTTATATCTCCTACGAGCAGTACTTC. This rearrangement joins TRBV20-1 to TRBJ2-5; the D call may be TRBD1 or TRBD2 (6 bases each). With the DNA end fitting TRBJ2-7 better, the J assignment may be wrong. Germline lookup yields CDR1 DFQATT and CDR2 SNEGSKA (reference sequence). The length of the CDR3 is 14 residues.

The CDR3 nucleotides read TGTGCCAGCGGGAGGGGGAGAACAGATACGCAGTATTTT. This encodes CASGRGRTDTQYF. The V and J genes are TRBV7-3 and TRBJ2-3; TRBD2 is a possible D gene (7 bases). The CDR3 contains 13 residues. Trimming took 8 bases from V and 3 from J, leaving 12 bases between them. The V gene's germline CDR1 is SGHTA and CDR2 FQGTGA.

The CDR3 protein is CASSPQESDEKLFF. As DNA, the CDR3 is TGTGCCAGCAGTCCACAGGAGTCGGATGAAAAACTGTTTTTT. The V gene is TRBV6-2 or TRBV6-3, the J gene TRBJ1-4; the D gene is possibly TRBD1 (5 bases). The CDR3 is 14 residues long. Germline V gene lookup returns CDR1 MNHEY and CDR2 SVGEGT. V shed 5 bases and J shed 6 bases, with 13 bases lying between them.

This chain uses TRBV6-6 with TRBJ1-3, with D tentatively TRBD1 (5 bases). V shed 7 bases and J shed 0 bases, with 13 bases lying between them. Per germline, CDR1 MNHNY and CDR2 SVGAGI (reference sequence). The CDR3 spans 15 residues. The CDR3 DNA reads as TGTGCCAGCACTGGGGCGTACCCCTCTGGAAACACCATATATTTT. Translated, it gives CASTGAYPSGNTIYF.